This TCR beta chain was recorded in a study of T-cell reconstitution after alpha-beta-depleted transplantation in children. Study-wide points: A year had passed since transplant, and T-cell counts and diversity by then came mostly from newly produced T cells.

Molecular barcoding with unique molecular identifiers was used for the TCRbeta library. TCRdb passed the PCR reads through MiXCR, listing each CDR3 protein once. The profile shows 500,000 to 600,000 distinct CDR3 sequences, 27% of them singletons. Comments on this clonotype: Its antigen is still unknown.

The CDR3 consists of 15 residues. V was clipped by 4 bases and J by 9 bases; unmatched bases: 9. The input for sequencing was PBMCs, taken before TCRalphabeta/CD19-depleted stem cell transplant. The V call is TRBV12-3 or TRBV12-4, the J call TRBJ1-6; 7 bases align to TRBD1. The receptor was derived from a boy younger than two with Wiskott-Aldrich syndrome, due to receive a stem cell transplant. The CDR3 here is CASSYELAGGSPLHF. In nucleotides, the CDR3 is TGTGCCAGCAGTTATGAGTTGGCAGGGGGTTCACCCCTCCACTTT.